Listed here are 25 T cell receptor beta chains from one sample, sequenced in a study of blood T cell repertoires in COVID-19. Clones were read by immunoSEQ multiplex PCR, and TCRdb kept only the in-frame ones, dropping some. The data show 150,000 to 200,000 clones, with 79% seen just once and 17% held by the top ten. The specimen sequenced was peripheral blood. These receptors were collected from a man aged 55 to 69 with active or convalescent COVID-19.

The rearrangement links TRBV27 to TRBJ2-5; 9 bases line up with TRBD1. The germline V gene encodes CDR1 MNHEY and CDR2 SMNVEV (reference sequence). This CDR3 has 14 amino acids. With 5 bases clipped from V and 7 bases from J, the junction kept 8 bases outside the gene matches. Written as DNA, the CDR3 is TGTGCCAGCAGTAACTGGGACAGGGCGGGGACCCAGTACTTC. Its protein product is CASSNWDRAGTQYF.

The rearrangement uses TRBV15 and TRBJ2-3; a possible D gene is TRBD1 (5 bases). The V gene lost 3 bases and the J gene lost 4 bases, with 5 bases spanning the gap. Per the germline V gene, CDR1 is LNHNV and CDR2 is YYDKDF (reference sequence). The CDR3 extends over 12 amino acids. The CDR3 region is CATSSRADTQYF. CDR3 nucleotides: TGTGCCACCAGCAGCAGGGCAGATACGCAGTATTTT.

The chain recombines TRBV28 with TRBJ1-5; D is possibly TRBD1 (5 bases). V lost 5 bases to trimming and J lost 0 bases, with 11 bases between them. In germline, CDR1 is MDHEN, CDR2 SYDVKM. CDR3 size: 15 residues. The CDR3 reads CASSRRTYSNQPQHF. As DNA, the CDR3 is TGTGCCAGCAGTCGTCGGACATATAGCAATCAGCCCCAGCATTTT.

This chain uses TRBV4-1 with TRBJ2-4; no firm D call. Deletions cut 4 bases from V and 0 bases from J, with 10 bases between. The CDR3 is 15 amino acids. Germline loops: CDR1 MGHRA, CDR2 YSYEKL. The CDR3 protein is CASSPLGLAKNIQYF. The CDR3 nucleotides are TGCGCCAGCAGCCCCCTTGGCTTAGCCAAAAACATTCAGTACTTC.

The chain employs TRBV19 and TRBJ1-4, with TRBD1 matching 10 bases. In germline, CDR1 is LNHDA, CDR2 SQIVND (reference sequence). Losses at the gene ends were 7 bases for V and 5 bases for J; bases not matched to a gene: 4. The CDR3 runs 14 residues. The CDR3 region has the DNA TGTGCCAGTACTGGGGGACAGGGGAATGAAAAACTGTTTTTT. Its protein product is CASTGGQGNEKLFF.

The chain joins TRBV29-1 to TRBJ1-6, with a possible D match to TRBD1 (6 bases). This CDR3 spans 15 amino acids. CDR1 is SQVTM and CDR2 is ANQGSEA in the germline V gene. V lost 6 bases, J lost 5 bases, and 17 bases lay in between. The DNA of the CDR3 is TGCAGCGTCCAGTTCGACAGGCTAAATAATTCACCCCTCCACTTT. It codes for CSVQFDRLNNSPLHF.

The chain recombines TRBV5-6 with TRBJ2-4, with D perhaps matching TRBD2 (5 bases). Germline CDR1 is SGHDT and CDR2 is YYEEEE. V was pared by 0 bases and J by 6 bases, with 10 bases between. This CDR3 has 14 amino acids. The CDR3 spells CASSLAGELNIQYF. CDR3 nucleotides: TGTGCCAGCAGCTTGGCCGGGGAGTTAAACATTCAGTACTTC.

V is TRBV9 and J is TRBJ1-6; 8 bases fit TRBD1. This CDR3 is built from 15 residues. The germline gives CDR1 SGDLS, CDR2 YYNGEE. Trimming took 4 bases from V and 8 from J; bases not matched to a gene: 8. The DNA for the CDR3 is TGTGCCAGCAGCTACGGACAGGGTGGGGATTCACCCCTCCACTTT. This encodes CASSYGQGGDSPLHF.

V is TRBV2 and J is TRBJ2-7; 7 nucleotides align to TRBD1. The V segment lost 8 bases and the J segment 2 bases; nucleotides outside the gene matches: 9. Germline CDR1 is SNHLY and CDR2 is FYNNEI. The CDR3 consists of 14 residues. CDR3 sequence: CASVRQGVTYEQYF. For the CDR3, the DNA is TGTGCCAGCGTACGGCAGGGGGTCACCTACGAGCAGTACTTC.

This clone appeared a single time. V usage is TRBV27 and J usage is TRBJ2-5; 9 bases align to TRBD2. In germline, CDR1 is MNHEY, CDR2 SMNVEV (reference sequence). Trimming cost V 2 bases and J 4 bases; bases outside gene matches: 2. The CDR3 extends over 14 amino acids. CDR3 DNA sequence: TGTGCCAGCAGTTTAGGCGGGAGGGGAGAGACCCAGTACTTC. This translates into CASSLGGRGETQYF.

J is TRBJ2-1 and V is TRBV4-3; TRBD2 matches 13 bases. Looked up from germline, CDR1 is LGHNA and CDR2 is YSLEER. This CDR3 contains 17 residues. V shed 3 bases and J 5 bases; nucleotides not matched to a gene: 7. CDR3 sequence: CASSQWGTSGANNEQFF. CDR3 sequence (DNA): TGCGCCAGCAGCCAGTGGGGGACTAGCGGGGCCAACAATGAGCAGTTCTTC.

The chain has TRBV28 and TRBJ2-1; D gene unclear. Germline-derived CDR1 and CDR2 are MDHEN and SYDVKM. With 4 bases removed from V and 7 bases from J, the gap between germline ends came to 14 bases. The CDR3 sequence is 14 residues long. In DNA form, the CDR3 reads TGTGCCAGCAGTTCTCGGCTAGACCAGAATGAGCAGTTCTTC. It codes for CASSSRLDQNEQFF.

The CDR3 loop reads CASSLGIPDSRTDTQYF. The CDR3 coding sequence is TGCGCCAGCAGCTTAGGGATCCCGGACTCCAGGACAGATACGCAGTATTTT. V usage is TRBV5-1 and J usage is TRBJ2-3; D is possibly TRBD2 (5 bases). Per germline, CDR1 SGHRS and CDR2 YFSETQ. CDR3 length: 17 residues. Trimming shortened V by 2 bases and J by 3 bases, and 19 bases separated the two germline ends.

This clone was counted a single time. This chain joins TRBV2 and TRBJ2-7, with TRBD2 identical over 10 bases. V was clipped by 7 bases and J by 3 bases; unmatched bases: 3. In germline, CDR1 is SNHLY, CDR2 FYNNEI. The CDR3 runs to 13 residues. CDR3 amino acids: CASKLAGDYEQYF. As DNA, the CDR3 is TGTGCCAGCAAGCTAGCGGGGGACTACGAGCAGTACTTC.

V usage is TRBV6-5 and J usage is TRBJ2-7, with TRBD1 identical over 8 bases. The trim removed 2 bases at V and 4 bases at J, leaving 10 bases unmatched. Germline assignment: CDR1 MNHEY and CDR2 SVGAGI. The length of the CDR3 is 16 residues. The CDR3 DNA reads as TGTGCCAGCAGTTACAGCTCGGGACAGGAAATTTACGAGCAGTACTTC. It codes for CASSYSSGQEIYEQYF.

The chain has TRBV19 and TRBJ2-3; TRBD1 agrees at 7 bases. CDR3 length: 16 amino acids. The ends lost 10 bases at V and 2 bases at J; junction bases unmatched: 15. Germline-derived CDR1 and CDR2 are LNHDA and SQIVND (reference sequence). In DNA, the CDR3 is TGTGCCACTGAGTTGACTTTCGGGACAGCCACAGATACGCAGTATTTT. This encodes CATELTFGTATDTQYF.

The chain combines TRBV5-1 with TRBJ2-5, with unresolved D. CDR3 length equals 12 residues. Germline assignment: CDR1 SGHRS and CDR2 YFSETQ. Trimming left V 6 bases short and J 2 bases short, with 8 bases between. The CDR3 reads CASMEAQETQYF. The CDR3 DNA reads TGCGCCAGCATGGAAGCGCAAGAGACCCAGTACTTC.

This clone was seen once. The rearrangement joins TRBV3-1 (or the pseudogene TRBV3-2) to TRBJ1-3; D may be TRBD1 (5 bases). The ends were cut back, 8 bases at V and 0 bases at J, with 14 bases in the middle. The CDR3 has 15 residues. The germline V gene encodes CDR1 LGHDT and CDR2 YNNKEL (reference sequence). The CDR3 sequence is CASGRQLPSGNTIYF. CDR3 sequence (DNA): TGTGCCAGCGGTAGACAGCTACCCTCTGGAAACACCATATATTTT.

This sequence joins TRBV10-3 and TRBJ2-7; 10 bases map to TRBD1. This CDR3 region has 13 residues. The V and J ends lost 7 bases and 4 bases, in that order; junction bases with no gene match: 4. Germline V gene sequence: CDR1 ENHRY, CDR2 SYGVKD. The CDR3 nucleotides read TGTGCCATCACGACAGGGGGCAAGTACGAGCAGTACTTC. This translates into CAITTGGKYEQYF.

The rearrangement uses TRBV5-6 and TRBJ1-6; D may be TRBD1 (6 bases). The CDR3 spans 14 residues. In germline, CDR1 is SGHDT, CDR2 YYEEEE. Trimming cost V 7 bases and J 8 bases, with 16 bases left between them. CDR3 in amino acids: CASAPDRRYSPLHF. DNA of the CDR3: TGTGCCAGCGCACCCGACAGGCGTTATTCACCCCTCCACTTT.

The CDR3 sequence is CASSQSATDRPYNEQFF. For the CDR3, the DNA is TGCGCCAGCAGCCAATCCGCTACAGACAGGCCCTACAATGAGCAGTTCTTC. The V gene is TRBV4-3, the J gene TRBJ2-1; D perhaps matches TRBD1 (6 bases). This CDR3 has 17 amino acids. Germline V gene sequence: CDR1 LGHNA, CDR2 YSLEER. Trimming took off 2 bases at V and 2 bases at J, with 16 bases between the two ends.

The V call is TRBV30, the J call TRBJ2-3; TRBD2 agrees at 8 bases. Germline V gene lookup returns CDR1 GTSNPN and CDR2 SVGIG (reference sequence). The V gene end was trimmed by 6 bases and the J gene end by 7 bases; junction bases not matched to a gene: 12. This CDR3 region has 14 residues. CDR3 protein: CACRGSGSVYTQYF. In DNA form, the CDR3 reads TGTGCCTGCCGGGGGAGCGGGAGCGTATATACGCAGTATTTT.

This clone was seen a few times. The chain combines TRBV9 with TRBJ2-3; 12 bases agree with TRBD2. Germline V CDR1 and CDR2: SGDLS, YYNGEE. After removal of 3 bases from V and 6 bases from J, the junction contained 8 bases not matched to a gene. The CDR3 contains 16 residues. The CDR3 DNA is TGTGCCAGCAGCGCGGGACTAGCGGGTGGTTCGGATACGCAGTATTTT. It specifies CASSAGLAGGSDTQYF.

This chain connects TRBV2 to TRBJ1-4, with 7 bases identical to TRBD1. Trimming cost V 6 bases and J 3 bases; bases outside gene matches: 1. The CDR3 totals 13 residues. Germline loops: CDR1 SNHLY, CDR2 FYNNEI. In nucleotides, the CDR3 is TGTGCCAGCAGGAGGGGGCCTAATGAAAAACTGTTTTTT. The encoded protein is CASRRGPNEKLFF.

V is TRBV7-2 and J is TRBJ2-3; 10 positions agree with TRBD2. CDR1 is SGHTA and CDR2 is FQGNSA in the germline V gene. This CDR3 spans 15 amino acids. After removal of 9 bases from V and 3 bases from J, the junction contained 9 bases not matched to a gene. This chain's CDR3 is CASRRGLASTDTQYF. The CDR3 nucleotides are TGTGCCAGTCGGCGGGGACTAGCGAGTACAGATACGCAGTATTTT.